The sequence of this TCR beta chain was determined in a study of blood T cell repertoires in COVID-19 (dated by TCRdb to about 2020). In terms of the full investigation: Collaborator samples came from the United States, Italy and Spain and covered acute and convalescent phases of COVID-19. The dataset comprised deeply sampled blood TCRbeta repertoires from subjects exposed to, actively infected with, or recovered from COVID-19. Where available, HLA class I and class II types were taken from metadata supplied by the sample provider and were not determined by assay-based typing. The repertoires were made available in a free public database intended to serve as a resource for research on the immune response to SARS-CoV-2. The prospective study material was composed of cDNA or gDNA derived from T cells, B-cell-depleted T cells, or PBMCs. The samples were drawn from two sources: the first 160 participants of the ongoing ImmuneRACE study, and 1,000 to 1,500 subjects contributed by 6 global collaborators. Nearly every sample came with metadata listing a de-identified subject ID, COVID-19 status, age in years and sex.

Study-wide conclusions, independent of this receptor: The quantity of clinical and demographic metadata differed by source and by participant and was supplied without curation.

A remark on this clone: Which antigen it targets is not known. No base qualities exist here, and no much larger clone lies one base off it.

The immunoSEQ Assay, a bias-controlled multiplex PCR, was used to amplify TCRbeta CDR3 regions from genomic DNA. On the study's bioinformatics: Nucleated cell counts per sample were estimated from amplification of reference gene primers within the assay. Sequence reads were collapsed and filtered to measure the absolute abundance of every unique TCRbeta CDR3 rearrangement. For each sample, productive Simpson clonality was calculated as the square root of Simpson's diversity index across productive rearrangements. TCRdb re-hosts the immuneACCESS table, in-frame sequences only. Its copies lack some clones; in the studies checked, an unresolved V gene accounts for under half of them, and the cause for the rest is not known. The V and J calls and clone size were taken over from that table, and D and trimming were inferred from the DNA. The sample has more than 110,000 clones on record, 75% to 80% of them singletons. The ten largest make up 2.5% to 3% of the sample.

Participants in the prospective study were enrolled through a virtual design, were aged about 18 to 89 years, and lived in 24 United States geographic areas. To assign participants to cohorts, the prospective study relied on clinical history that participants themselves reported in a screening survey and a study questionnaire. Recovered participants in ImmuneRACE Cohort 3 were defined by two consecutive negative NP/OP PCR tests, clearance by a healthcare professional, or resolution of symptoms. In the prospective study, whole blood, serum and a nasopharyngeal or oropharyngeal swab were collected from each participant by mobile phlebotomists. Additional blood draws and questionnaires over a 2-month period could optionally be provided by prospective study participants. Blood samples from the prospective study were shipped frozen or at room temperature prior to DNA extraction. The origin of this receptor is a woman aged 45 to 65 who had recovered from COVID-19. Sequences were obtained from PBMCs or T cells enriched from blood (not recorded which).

CDR3 sequence: CASSSTGVNQPQHF. The DNA sequence follows: TGTGCCAGCAGTTCCACAGGGGTCAATCAGCCCCAGCATTTT. The chain is assembled from TRBV27 and TRBJ1-5, with 7 bases aligning to TRBD1. Based on the germline V gene (reference sequence), the CDR1 and CDR2 sequences are MNHEY and SMNVEV. The CDR3 goes from the cysteine to the phenylalanine over 14 residues. The sequence is cut down to CDR3 DNA, 42 bases in frame from base 1. Relative to germline, V is missing 4 bases and J is missing 3 bases, with 3 bases of the junction outside any gene match.